This TCR beta chain was retrieved from a study of T cell responses to AZD1222 COVID-19 vaccine. CDR3 length: 19 residues. V shed 3 bases and J 0 bases; nucleotides not matched to a gene: 10. The germline V gene has CDR1 SGHRS and CDR2 YFSETQ. Only in-frame clones appear in the TCRdb table, and some are missing; sequencing was by immunoSEQ multiplex PCR. This table has some 130,000 clones, 87% appearing once. The TCR was taken from an adult who received the AZD1222 COVID-19 vaccine. V gene TRBV5-1 combines with J gene TRBJ2-3; 13 nucleotides agree with TRBD2. Sequenced here: peripheral blood, sampled 28 days after the second AZD1222 dose. The CDR3 region is CASSYYSGTSGVSTDTQYF. The CDR3 region has the DNA TGCGCCAGCAGCTACTATTCAGGGACTAGCGGGGTTAGCACAGATACGCAGTATTTT.